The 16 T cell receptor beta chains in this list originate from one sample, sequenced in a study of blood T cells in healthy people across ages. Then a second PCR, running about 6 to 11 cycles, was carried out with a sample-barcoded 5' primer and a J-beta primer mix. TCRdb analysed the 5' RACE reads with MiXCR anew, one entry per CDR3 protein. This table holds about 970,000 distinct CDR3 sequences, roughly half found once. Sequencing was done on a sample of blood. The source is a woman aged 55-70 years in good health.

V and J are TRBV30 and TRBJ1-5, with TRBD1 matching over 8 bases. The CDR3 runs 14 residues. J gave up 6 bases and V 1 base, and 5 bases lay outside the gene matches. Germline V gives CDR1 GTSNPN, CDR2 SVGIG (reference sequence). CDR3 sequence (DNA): TGTGCCTGGAGTGGACAGGGGATATCTCAGCCCCAGCATTTT. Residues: CAWSGQGISQPQHF.

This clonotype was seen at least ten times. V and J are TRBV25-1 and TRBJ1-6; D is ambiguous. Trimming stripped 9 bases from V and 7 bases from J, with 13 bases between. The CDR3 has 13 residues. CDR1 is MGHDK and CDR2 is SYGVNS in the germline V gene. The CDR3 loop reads CASASSVNSPLHF. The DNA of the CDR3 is TGTGCCAGTGCAAGTAGCGTGAATTCACCCCTCCACTTT.

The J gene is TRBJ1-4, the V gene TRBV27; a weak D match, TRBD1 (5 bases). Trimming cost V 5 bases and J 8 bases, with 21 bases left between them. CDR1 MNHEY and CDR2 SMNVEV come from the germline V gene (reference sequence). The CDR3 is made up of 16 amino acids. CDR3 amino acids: CASSLYRLGGREKLFF. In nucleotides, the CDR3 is TGTGCCAGCAGTCTCTATCGGTTGGGGGGACGGGAAAAACTGTTTTTT.

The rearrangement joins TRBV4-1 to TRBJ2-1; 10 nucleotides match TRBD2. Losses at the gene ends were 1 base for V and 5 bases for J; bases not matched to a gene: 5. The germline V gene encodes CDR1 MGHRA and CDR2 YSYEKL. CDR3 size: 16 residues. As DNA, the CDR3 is TGCGCCAGCAGCCAAGTGGTAGCGGGAGGCAACAATGAGCAGTTCTTC. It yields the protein CASSQVVAGGNNEQFF.

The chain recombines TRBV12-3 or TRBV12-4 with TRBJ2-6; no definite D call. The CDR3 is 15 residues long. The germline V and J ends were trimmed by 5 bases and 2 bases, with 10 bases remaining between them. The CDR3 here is CASSNTVPGANVLTF. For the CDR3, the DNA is TGTGCCAGCAGTAACACAGTCCCTGGGGCCAACGTCCTGACTTTC.

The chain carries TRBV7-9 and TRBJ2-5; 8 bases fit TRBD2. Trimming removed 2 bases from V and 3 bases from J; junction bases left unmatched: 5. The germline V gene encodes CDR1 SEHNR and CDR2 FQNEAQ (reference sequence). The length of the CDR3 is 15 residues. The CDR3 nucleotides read TGTGCCAGCAGCTTACAGGGACTAGTTGAAGAGACCCAGTACTTC. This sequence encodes CASSLQGLVEETQYF.

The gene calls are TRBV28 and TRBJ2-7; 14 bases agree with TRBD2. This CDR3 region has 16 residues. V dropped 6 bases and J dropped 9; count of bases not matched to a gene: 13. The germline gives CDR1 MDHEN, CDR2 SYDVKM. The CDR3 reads CASSPGGGLAGEVQYF. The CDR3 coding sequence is TGTGCCAGCAGCCCCGGGGGGGGACTAGCGGGAGAGGTGCAGTACTTC.

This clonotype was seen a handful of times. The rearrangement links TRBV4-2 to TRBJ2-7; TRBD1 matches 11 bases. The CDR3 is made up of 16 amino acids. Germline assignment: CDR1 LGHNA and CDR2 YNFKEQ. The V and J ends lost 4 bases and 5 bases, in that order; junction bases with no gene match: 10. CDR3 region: CASSPDIGQGADEQYF. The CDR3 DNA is TGTGCCAGCAGCCCAGACATAGGACAGGGGGCAGACGAGCAGTACTTC.

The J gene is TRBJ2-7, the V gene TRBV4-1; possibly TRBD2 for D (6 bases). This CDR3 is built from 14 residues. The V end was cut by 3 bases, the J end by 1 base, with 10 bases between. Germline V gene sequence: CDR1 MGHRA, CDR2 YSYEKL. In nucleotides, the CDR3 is TGCGCCAGCAGCCAGGGGGGATATTCCTACGAGCAGTACTTC. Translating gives CASSQGGYSYEQYF.

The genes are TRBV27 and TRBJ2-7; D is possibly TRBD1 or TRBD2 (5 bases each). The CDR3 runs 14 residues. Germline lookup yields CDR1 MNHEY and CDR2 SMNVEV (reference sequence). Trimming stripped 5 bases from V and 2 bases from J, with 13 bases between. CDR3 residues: CASSPRDPPYEQYF. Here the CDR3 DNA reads TGTGCCAGCAGTCCCCGGGACCCCCCCTACGAGCAGTACTTC.

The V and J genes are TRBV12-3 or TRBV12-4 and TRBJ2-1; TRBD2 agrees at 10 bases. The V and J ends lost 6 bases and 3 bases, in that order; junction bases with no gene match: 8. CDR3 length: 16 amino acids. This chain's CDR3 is CASRTLLAGLYNEQFF. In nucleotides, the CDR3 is TGTGCCAGCAGAACACTACTAGCGGGACTCTACAATGAGCAGTTCTTC.

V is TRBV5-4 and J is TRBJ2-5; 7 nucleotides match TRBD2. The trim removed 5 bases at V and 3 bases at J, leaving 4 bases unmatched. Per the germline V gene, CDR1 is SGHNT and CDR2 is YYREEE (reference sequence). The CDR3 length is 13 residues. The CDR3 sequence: CASRSGTEETQYF. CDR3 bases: TGTGCCAGCAGGAGCGGGACGGAAGAGACCCAGTACTTC.

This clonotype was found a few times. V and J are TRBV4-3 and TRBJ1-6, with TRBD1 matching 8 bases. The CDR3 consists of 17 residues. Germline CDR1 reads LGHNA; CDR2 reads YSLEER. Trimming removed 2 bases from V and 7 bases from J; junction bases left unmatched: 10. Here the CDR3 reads CASSQNPGQGRNSPLHF. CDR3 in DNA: TGCGCCAGCAGCCAAAATCCCGGACAGGGTAGGAATTCACCCCTCCACTTT.

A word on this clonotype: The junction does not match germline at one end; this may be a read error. CDR3 coding DNA: TGTGCCGGCAGCGGGACAGGGGCCTCCTACGAGCAGTACTTC. Its translation: CAGSGTGASYEQYF. The rearrangement joins TRBV7-9 to TRBJ2-7; 10 bases agree with TRBD1. The CDR3 is 14 residues long. Germline CDR1 reads SEHNR; CDR2 reads FQNEAQ (reference sequence).

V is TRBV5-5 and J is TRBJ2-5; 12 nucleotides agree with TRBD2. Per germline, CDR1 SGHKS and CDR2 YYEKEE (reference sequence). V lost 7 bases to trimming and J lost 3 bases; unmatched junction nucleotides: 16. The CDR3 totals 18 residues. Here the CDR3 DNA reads TGTGCCAGCGCGACGGCTTGGCCTAGCGGGAGGGAAAAAGAGACCCAGTACTTC. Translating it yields CASATAWPSGREKETQYF.

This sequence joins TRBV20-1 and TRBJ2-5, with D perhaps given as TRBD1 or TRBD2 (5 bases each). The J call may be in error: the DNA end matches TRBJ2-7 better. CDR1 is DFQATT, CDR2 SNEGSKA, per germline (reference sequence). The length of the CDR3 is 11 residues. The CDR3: CSASGTSEQYF. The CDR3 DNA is TGCAGTGCTTCGGGGACCTCCGAGCAGTACTTC.